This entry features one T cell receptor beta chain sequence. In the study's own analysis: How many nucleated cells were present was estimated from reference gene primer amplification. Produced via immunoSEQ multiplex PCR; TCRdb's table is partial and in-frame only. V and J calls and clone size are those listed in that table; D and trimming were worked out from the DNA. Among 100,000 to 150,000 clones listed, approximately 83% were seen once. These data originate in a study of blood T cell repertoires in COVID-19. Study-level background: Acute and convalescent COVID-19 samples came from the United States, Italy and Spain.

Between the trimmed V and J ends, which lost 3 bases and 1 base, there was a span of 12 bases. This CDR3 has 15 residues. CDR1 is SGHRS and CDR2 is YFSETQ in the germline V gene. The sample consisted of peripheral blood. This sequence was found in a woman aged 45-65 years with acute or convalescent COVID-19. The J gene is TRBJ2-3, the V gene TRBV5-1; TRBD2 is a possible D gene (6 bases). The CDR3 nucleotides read TGCGCCAGCAGCTCTAGCGTGTCAGGCACAGATACGCAGTATTTT. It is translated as CASSSSVSGTDTQYF.